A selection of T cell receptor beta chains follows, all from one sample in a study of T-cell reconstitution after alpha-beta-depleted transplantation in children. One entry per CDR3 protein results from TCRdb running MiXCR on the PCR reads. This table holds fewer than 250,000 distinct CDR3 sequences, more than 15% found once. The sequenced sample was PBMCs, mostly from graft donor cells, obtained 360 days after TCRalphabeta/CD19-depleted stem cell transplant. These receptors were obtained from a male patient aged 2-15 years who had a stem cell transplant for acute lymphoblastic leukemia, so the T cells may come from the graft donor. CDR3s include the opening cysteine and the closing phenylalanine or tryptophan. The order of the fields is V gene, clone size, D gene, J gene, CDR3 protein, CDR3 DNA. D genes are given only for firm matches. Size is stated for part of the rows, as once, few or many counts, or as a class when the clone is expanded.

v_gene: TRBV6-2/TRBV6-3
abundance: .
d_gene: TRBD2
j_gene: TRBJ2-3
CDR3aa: CAPRRTSGGTSTDTQYF
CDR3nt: TGTGCCCCCCGGAGGACTAGCGGGGGGACTAGCACAGATACGCAGTATTTT

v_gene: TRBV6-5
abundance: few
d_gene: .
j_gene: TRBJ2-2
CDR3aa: CASSYTGNTGELFF
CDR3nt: TGTGCCAGCAGTTACACAGGAAACACCGGGGAGCTGTTTTTT

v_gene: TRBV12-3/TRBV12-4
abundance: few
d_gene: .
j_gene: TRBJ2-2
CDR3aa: CASSFGVNTGELFF
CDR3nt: TGTGCCAGCAGTTTTGGGGTAAACACCGGGGAGCTGTTTTTT

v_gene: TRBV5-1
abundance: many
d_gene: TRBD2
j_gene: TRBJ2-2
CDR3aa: CASSRGLAGISTTGELFF
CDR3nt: TGCGCCAGCAGTCGGGGACTAGCGGGGATATCAACTACCGGGGAGCTGTTTTTT

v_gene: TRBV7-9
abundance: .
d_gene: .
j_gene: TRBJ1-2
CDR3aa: CASSRRTADGYTF
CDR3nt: TGTGCCAGCAGCCGTCGGACAGCAGATGGCTACACCTTC

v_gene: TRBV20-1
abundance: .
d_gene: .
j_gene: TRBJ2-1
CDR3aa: CSAIFIGKNEQFF
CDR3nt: TGCAGTGCTATTTTCATCGGGAAGAATGAGCAGTTCTTC

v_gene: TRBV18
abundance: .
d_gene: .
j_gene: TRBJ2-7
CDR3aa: CASSLKGDYEQYF
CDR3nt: TGTGCCAGCTCGCTTAAAGGGGATTACGAGCAGTACTTC

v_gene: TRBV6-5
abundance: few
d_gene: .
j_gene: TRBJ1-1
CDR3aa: CASSYRAPGNTEAFF
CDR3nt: TGTGCCAGCAGTTACAGAGCGCCAGGGAACACTGAAGCTTTCTTT

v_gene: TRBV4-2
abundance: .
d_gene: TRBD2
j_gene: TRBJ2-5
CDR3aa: CASSQETSGGIQETQYF
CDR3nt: TGTGCCAGCAGCCAAGAAACTAGCGGGGGGATTCAAGAGACCCAGTACTTC

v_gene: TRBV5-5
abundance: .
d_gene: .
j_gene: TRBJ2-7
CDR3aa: CASSLIPRPAPTSGEQYF
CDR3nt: TGTGCCAGCAGCTTGATTCCACGGCCGGCCCCTACGAGTGGGGAGCAGTACTTC

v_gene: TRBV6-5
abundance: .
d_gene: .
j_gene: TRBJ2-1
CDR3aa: CASRSRSSSYNEQFF
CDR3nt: TGTGCCAGCAGATCTAGAAGTAGCTCCTACAATGAGCAGTTCTTC

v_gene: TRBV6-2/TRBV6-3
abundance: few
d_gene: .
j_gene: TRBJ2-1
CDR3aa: CASSYLKMGNEQFF
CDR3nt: TGTGCCAGCAGTTACCTGAAAATGGGGAATGAGCAGTTCTTC

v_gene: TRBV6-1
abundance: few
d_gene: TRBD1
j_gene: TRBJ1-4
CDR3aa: CASRMRTGAVATNEKLFF
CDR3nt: TGTGCCAGCAGAATGAGGACAGGGGCAGTTGCAACTAATGAAAAACTGTTTTTT

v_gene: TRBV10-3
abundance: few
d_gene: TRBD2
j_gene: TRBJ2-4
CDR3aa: CAISPAGSGGLNIQYF
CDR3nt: TGTGCCATCAGCCCGGCGGGTAGCGGGGGGTTGAACATTCAGTACTTC

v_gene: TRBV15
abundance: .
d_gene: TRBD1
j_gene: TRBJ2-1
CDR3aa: CATSTRPGTGVVNEQFF
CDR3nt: TGTGCCACCAGCACCAGGCCCGGGACAGGGGTAGTCAATGAGCAGTTCTTC

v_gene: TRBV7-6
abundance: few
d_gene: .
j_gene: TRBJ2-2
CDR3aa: CASSSAGPYLPGELFF
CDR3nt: TGTGCCAGCAGCTCCGCGGGTCCATACCTGCCCGGGGAGCTGTTTTTT

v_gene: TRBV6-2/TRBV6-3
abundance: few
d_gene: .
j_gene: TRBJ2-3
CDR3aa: CATMGERTDTQYF
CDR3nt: TGTGCCACCATGGGGGAGCGCACAGATACGCAGTATTTT

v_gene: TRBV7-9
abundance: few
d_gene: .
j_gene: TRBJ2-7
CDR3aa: CASRNGQFYEQYF
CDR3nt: TGTGCCAGCAGGAATGGACAGTTCTACGAGCAGTACTTC

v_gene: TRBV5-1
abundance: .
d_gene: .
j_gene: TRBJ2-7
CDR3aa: CASSPRPQGSYEQYF
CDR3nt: TGCGCCAGCAGCCCGAGGCCCCAGGGCTCCTACGAGCAGTACTTC

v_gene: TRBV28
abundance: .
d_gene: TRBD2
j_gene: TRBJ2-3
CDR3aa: CASTPSGSTDTQYF
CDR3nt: TGTGCCAGCACCCCTAGCGGGAGCACAGATACGCAGTATTTT

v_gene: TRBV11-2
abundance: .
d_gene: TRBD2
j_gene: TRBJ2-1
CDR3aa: CASSSLGGSGDISNEQFF
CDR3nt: TGTGCCAGCAGTTCTCTTGGCGGTAGCGGGGATATTAGCAATGAGCAGTTCTTC

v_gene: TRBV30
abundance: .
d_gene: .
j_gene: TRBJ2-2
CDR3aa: CAWSLYTGELFF
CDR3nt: TGTGCCTGGAGTCTCTACACCGGGGAGCTGTTTTTT

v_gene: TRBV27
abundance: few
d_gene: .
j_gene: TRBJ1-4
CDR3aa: CASSLLGDEKLFF
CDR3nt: TGTGCCAGCAGTTTACTAGGGGATGAAAAACTGTTTTTT

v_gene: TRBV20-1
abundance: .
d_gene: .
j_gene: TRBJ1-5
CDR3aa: CSADSSFGYDEGPQHF
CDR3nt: TGCAGTGCTGATTCCAGTTTCGGGTACGACGAGGGGCCCCAGCATTTT

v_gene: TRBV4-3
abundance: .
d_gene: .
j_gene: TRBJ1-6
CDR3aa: CASSQDARVVSPLHF
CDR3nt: TGCGCCAGCAGCCAAGATGCCAGGGTGGTATCACCCCTCCACTTT

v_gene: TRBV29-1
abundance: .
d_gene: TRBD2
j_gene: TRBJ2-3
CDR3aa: CSVGGLAGGGTDTQYF
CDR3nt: TGCAGCGTTGGGGGACTAGCGGGGGGAGGCACAGATACGCAGTATTTT

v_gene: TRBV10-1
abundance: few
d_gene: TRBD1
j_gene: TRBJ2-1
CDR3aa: CASSESGQPGDEQFF
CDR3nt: TGCGCCAGCAGTGAGTCGGGACAGCCCGGGGATGAGCAGTTCTTC

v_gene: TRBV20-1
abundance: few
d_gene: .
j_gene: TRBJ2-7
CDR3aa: CSASPGSSSYEQYF
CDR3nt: TGCAGTGCTAGTCCTGGCAGCTCCTCCTACGAGCAGTACTTC

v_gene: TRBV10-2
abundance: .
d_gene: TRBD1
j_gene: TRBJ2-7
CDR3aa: CASRTGTASYEQYF
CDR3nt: TGCGCCAGCAGGACCGGGACAGCGTCCTACGAGCAGTACTTC

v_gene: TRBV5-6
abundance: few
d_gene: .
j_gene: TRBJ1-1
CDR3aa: CASSVDSEAFF
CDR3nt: TGTGCCAGCAGTGTGGACAGTGAAGCTTTCTTT

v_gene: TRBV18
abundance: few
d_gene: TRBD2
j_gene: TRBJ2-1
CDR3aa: CASSPRLAGGRMKSDEQFF
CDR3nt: TGTGCCAGCTCTCCAAGACTAGCGGGGGGGCGTATGAAGAGCGATGAGCAGTTCTTC

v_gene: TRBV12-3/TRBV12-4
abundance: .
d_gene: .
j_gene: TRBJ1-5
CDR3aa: CASSSWGSPQHF
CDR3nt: TGTGCCAGCAGTTCGTGGGGGAGCCCCCAGCATTTT

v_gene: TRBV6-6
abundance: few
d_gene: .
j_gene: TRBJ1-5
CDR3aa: CASSYWVDQPQHF
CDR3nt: TGTGCCAGCAGTTACTGGGTAGATCAGCCCCAGCATTTT

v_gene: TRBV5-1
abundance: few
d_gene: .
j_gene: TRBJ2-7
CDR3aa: CASSLGRGVYEQYF
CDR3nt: TGCGCCAGCAGCTTGGGACGGGGAGTCTACGAGCAGTACTTC

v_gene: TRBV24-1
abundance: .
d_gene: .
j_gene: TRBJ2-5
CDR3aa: CATSQGGQTQYF
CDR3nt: TGTGCCACCAGTCAGGGGGGACAGACCCAGTACTTC

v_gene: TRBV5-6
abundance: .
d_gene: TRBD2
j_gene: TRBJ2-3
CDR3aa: CASRRSGGAPDTQYF
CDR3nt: TGTGCCAGCAGGCGCAGCGGGGGGGCCCCAGATACGCAGTATTTT

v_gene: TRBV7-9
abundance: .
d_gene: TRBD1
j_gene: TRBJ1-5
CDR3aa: CASSLETGASNQPQHF
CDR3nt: TGTGCCAGCAGCTTAGAGACAGGGGCGAGCAATCAGCCCCAGCATTTT

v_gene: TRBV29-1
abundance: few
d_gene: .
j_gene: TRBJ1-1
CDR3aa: CSADQGHMNTEAFF
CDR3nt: TGCAGCGCCGACCAGGGACACATGAACACTGAAGCTTTCTTT

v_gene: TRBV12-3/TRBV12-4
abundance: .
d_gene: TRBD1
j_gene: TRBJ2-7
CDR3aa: CASSVYRGSYEQYF
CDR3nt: TGTGCCAGCAGTGTGTACAGGGGAAGCTACGAGCAGTACTTC

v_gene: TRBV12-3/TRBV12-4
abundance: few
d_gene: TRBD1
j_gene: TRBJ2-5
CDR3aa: CASTRGMSRQETQYF
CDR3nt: TGTGCCAGCACCAGGGGGATGAGCCGCCAAGAGACCCAGTACTTC